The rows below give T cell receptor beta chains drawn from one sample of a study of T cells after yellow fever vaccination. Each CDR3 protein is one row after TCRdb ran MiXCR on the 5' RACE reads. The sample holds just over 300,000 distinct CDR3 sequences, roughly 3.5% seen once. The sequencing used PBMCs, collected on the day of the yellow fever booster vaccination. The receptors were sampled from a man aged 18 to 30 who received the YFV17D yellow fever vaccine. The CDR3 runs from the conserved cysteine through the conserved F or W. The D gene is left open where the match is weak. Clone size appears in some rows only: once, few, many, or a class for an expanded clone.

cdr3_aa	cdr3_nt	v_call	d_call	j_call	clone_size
CASSSGAEQPQHF	TGCGCCAGCAGTTCAGGGGCTGAGCAGCCCCAGCATTTT	TRBV5-1	.	TRBJ1-5	few
CASWVGTGEEEQFF	TGTGCCAGTTGGGTCGGGACAGGGGAGGAAGAGCAGTTCTTC	TRBV3-2	.	TRBJ2-1	many
CATSTLLAGGETQYF	TGTGCCACCAGTACTCTTCTAGCGGGGGGCGAGACCCAGTACTTC	TRBV24-1	TRBD2	TRBJ2-5	many
CASSARTGVETQYF	TGTGCCAGCAGCGCGCGGACAGGGGTAGAGACCCAGTACTTC	TRBV3-1	TRBD1	TRBJ2-5	many
CSATTYTDTQYF	TGCAGTGCTACCACATACACAGATACGCAGTATTTT	TRBV20-1	.	TRBJ2-3	.
CATKRGDSSYEQYF	TGCGCCACCAAGAGGGGGGACAGCTCCTACGAGCAGTACTTC	TRBV5-1	.	TRBJ2-7	many
CASSPRENGNTIYF	TGTGCCAGCTCACCCCGGGAGAATGGAAACACCATATATTTT	TRBV18	.	TRBJ1-3	many
CAISGTAVSGANVLTF	TGTGCCATCAGTGGGACGGCCGTCTCTGGGGCCAACGTCCTGACTTTC	TRBV10-3	.	TRBJ2-6	many
CATKAGPDTEAFF	TGCGCCACCAAAGCTGGGCCTGACACTGAAGCTTTCTTT	TRBV5-1	.	TRBJ1-1	few
CASSLTPLAGRTDTQYF	TGTGCCAGCAGCCTCACCCCCTTAGCGGGGAGGACAGATACGCAGTATTTT	TRBV4-2	TRBD2	TRBJ2-3	many
CASSLGAGGLNEQFF	TGTGCCAGCAGCTTGGGTGCGGGGGGTCTCAATGAGCAGTTCTTC	TRBV5-5	TRBD2	TRBJ2-1	.
CASSFQSYGYTF	TGTGCCAGCAGTTTCCAGTCCTATGGCTACACCTTC	TRBV12-3/TRBV12-4	.	TRBJ1-2	few
CASSLYFRADTQYF	TGCGCCAGCAGCTTGTACTTTCGGGCAGATACGCAGTATTTT	TRBV5-1	.	TRBJ2-3	many
CASSALDSPYEQYF	TGTGCCAGCAGTGCCCTGGACAGTCCTTACGAGCAGTACTTC	TRBV25-1	.	TRBJ2-7	many
CASSLPQGAGYGYTF	TGTGCCAGCAGCTTACCACAGGGGGCGGGCTATGGCTACACCTTC	TRBV11-2	TRBD1	TRBJ1-2	.
CASSPPPGQGGYSPLHF	TGTGCCAGCAGCCCGCCCCCGGGACAGGGTGGGTATTCACCCCTCCACTTT	TRBV28	TRBD1	TRBJ1-6	.
CASSPHRGLGGELFF	TGTGCCAGCAGTCCACACAGGGGGTTGGGCGGGGAGCTGTTTTTT	TRBV6-5	TRBD1	TRBJ2-2	many
CASSWGGKRFYNSPLHF	TGTGCCAGCAGCTGGGGCGGGAAGAGGTTCTATAATTCACCCCTCCACTTT	TRBV13	.	TRBJ1-6	.
CASSLVIQSSGNTIYF	TGTGCCAGCAGCTTAGTGATACAGAGCTCTGGAAACACCATATATTTT	TRBV7-2	.	TRBJ1-3	.
CASSPRQGNQPQHF	TGTGCCAGCTCACCAAGACAGGGGAATCAGCCCCAGCATTTT	TRBV18	TRBD1	TRBJ1-5	few
CASSPQPGSRGYGYTF	TGTGCCAGCTCACCACAGCCGGGCTCAAGGGGCTATGGCTACACCTTC	TRBV18	.	TRBJ1-2	few
CASSPRGGPDTQYF	TGTGCCAGCAGCCCGCGGGGGGGCCCAGATACGCAGTATTTT	TRBV3-1	TRBD2	TRBJ2-3	.
CASKHYPLTDTQYF	TGTGCCAGTAAACACTATCCACTCACAGATACGCAGTATTTT	TRBV19	.	TRBJ2-3	.
CASSQDAGNEQYF	TGCGCCAGCAGCCAAGATGCGGGGAACGAGCAGTACTTC	TRBV4-3	.	TRBJ2-7	few
CATHPYRRGAEAFF	TGTGCCACCCACCCATACCGGAGGGGCGCTGAAGCTTTCTTT	TRBV10-3	.	TRBJ1-1	many
CASGGAPYEQYF	TGTGCCAGCGGGGGGGCGCCCTACGAGCAGTACTTC	TRBV12-3/TRBV12-4	.	TRBJ2-7	many
CSGRQSNQPQHF	TGCAGTGGAAGGCAGAGCAATCAGCCCCAGCATTTT	TRBV20-1	.	TRBJ1-5	few
CSGWGRRANQPQHF	TGCAGCGGTTGGGGACGCAGGGCTAATCAGCCCCAGCATTTT	TRBV29-1	.	TRBJ1-5	many
CASSLRLVQGTDTQYF	TGTGCCAGCAGCCTCCGACTAGTTCAGGGCACAGATACGCAGTATTTT	TRBV5-4	.	TRBJ2-3	many
CSVEVGGVGPQHF	TGCAGCGTTGAAGTCGGCGGTGTTGGGCCCCAGCATTTT	TRBV29-1	.	TRBJ1-5	few
CASSVGGGGRNYGYTF	TGTGCCAGCAGCGTAGGAGGAGGGGGGAGAAACTATGGCTACACCTTC	TRBV9	.	TRBJ1-2	.
CSASPSPSGGVVDTQYF	TGCAGTGCTAGCCCCTCTCCTAGCGGGGGGGTTGTAGATACGCAGTATTTT	TRBV20-1	TRBD2	TRBJ2-3	few
CASSLGGGQGNEQFF	TGTGCCAGCAGCTTAGGAGGGGGCCAAGGCAATGAGCAGTTCTTC	TRBV7-9	TRBD1	TRBJ2-1	.
CASSPRQGKEYADTQYF	TGTGCCAGCAGTCCACGACAGGGGAAGGAGTACGCAGATACGCAGTATTTT	TRBV6-2/TRBV6-3	TRBD1	TRBJ2-3	few
CASSNLGLGSYEQYF	TGTGCCAGCAGTAATTTGGGCCTGGGCTCCTACGAGCAGTACTTC	TRBV6-5	.	TRBJ2-7	few
CASSLGTSGSTDTQYF	TGCGCCAGCAGCCTTGGGACTAGCGGGTCCACAGATACGCAGTATTTT	TRBV5-1	TRBD2	TRBJ2-3	many
CASSQTGNSPLHF	TGTGCCAGCAGTCAGACAGGGAACTCACCCCTCCACTTT	TRBV28	TRBD1	TRBJ1-6	many
CASSKRAGGPSTDTQYF	TGTGCCAGCAGCAAGCGGGCAGGTGGGCCAAGCACAGATACGCAGTATTTT	TRBV21-1	.	TRBJ2-3	.
CASSQGSRGGDSPLHF	TGTGCCAGCAGCCAAGGCTCAAGGGGTGGGGATTCACCCCTCCACTTT	TRBV3-1	.	TRBJ1-6	few
CSGVDYGYTF	TGTTCGGGGGTGGATTATGGCTACACCTTC	TRBV29-1	.	TRBJ1-2	few
CSAAGQSNTEAFF	TGCAGCGCCGCGGGACAGTCTAACACTGAAGCTTTCTTT	TRBV29-1	TRBD1	TRBJ1-1	many
CASSPDRDGIIDKNIQYF	TGTGCCAGCAGCCCCGACAGGGACGGAATTATTGACAAAAACATTCAGTACTTC	TRBV7-8	TRBD1	TRBJ2-4	many
CASSFRDRDEKLFF	TGTGCCAGCAGCTTCCGGGACAGGGATGAAAAACTGTTTTTT	TRBV5-4	TRBD1	TRBJ1-4	.
CSAPRQGGNTEAFF	TGCAGTGCCCCGAGACAGGGGGGGAACACTGAAGCTTTCTTT	TRBV20-1	TRBD1	TRBJ1-1	.
CSAPTGGTDTQYF	TGCAGTGCTCCGACAGGCGGGACAGATACGCAGTATTTT	TRBV20-1	.	TRBJ2-3	.
CSASRRGGNQPQHF	TGCAGTGCTAGCCGCAGGGGCGGCAATCAGCCCCAGCATTTT	TRBV20-1	.	TRBJ1-5	.